This entry lists 29 T cell receptor beta chains sequenced from one sample in a study of blood T cell repertoires in COVID-19. Measured with immunoSEQ multiplex PCR; TCRdb has only the in-frame clones, and not every one. Here the sample spans around 300,000 clones, 90% being singletons. Sequenced: PBMCs or T cells enriched from blood (not recorded which). The receptors shown here come from a young woman with acute COVID-19.

The genes are TRBV5-1 and TRBJ1-2; TRBD1 might be the D (6 bases). The V gene's germline CDR1 is SGHRS and CDR2 YFSETQ. Deletions cut 6 bases from V and 3 bases from J, with 18 bases between. This CDR3 is 15 amino acids long. CDR3 sequence (DNA): TGCGCCAGCACCCGACGGGGAGGGGGTGACTATGGCTACACCTTC. Translation: CASTRRGGGDYGYTF. The whole variable domain, filled in from reference TRBV5-1 and TRBJ1-2, reads KAGVTQTPRYLIKTRGQQVTLSCSPISGHRSVSWYQQTPGQGLQFLFEYFSETQRNKGNFPGRFSGRQFSNSRSEMNVSTLELGDSALYLCASTRRGGGDYGYTFGSGTRLTVV.

The chain couples TRBV29-1 to TRBJ2-3; 10 bases line up with TRBD2. The trim removed 5 bases at V and 2 bases at J, leaving 4 bases unmatched. Germline CDR1 SQVTM, CDR2 ANQGSEA. The CDR3 extends over 14 amino acids. The CDR3 is CSVTLAGSTDTQYF. CDR3 DNA sequence: TGCAGCGTTACACTAGCGGGGTCCACAGATACGCAGTATTTT.

The chain has TRBV5-8 and TRBJ1-6, with a weak D call TRBD1 (6 bases). CDR3 length: 17 residues. CDR1 and CDR2 (germline): SGHTS, YDEGEE. V shed 4 bases and J shed 6 bases, with 20 bases lying between them. The CDR3 sequence is CASSRRYLGQSNSPLHF. The CDR3 region has the DNA TGTGCCAGCAGCCGCCGGTATCTGGGACAAAGTAATTCACCCCTCCACTTT.

The chain is built from TRBV4-1 and TRBJ2-3, with 7 bases lining up with TRBD2. The V segment lost 3 bases and the J segment 0 bases; nucleotides outside the gene matches: 6. CDR1 is MGHRA, CDR2 YSYEKL, per germline. This CDR3 has 16 residues. CDR3 sequence (DNA): TGCGCCAGCAGCCAGAGGACTAGAAGGAGCACAGATACGCAGTATTTT. It specifies CASSQRTRRSTDTQYF.

The chain links TRBV19 to TRBJ2-2; no clear D gene. Germline V gene sequence: CDR1 LNHDA, CDR2 SQIVND (reference sequence). Trimming left V 8 bases short and J 2 bases short, with 18 bases between. CDR3 length equals 16 residues. The chain's CDR3 is CASSRWASPNTGELFF. CDR3 nucleotide sequence: TGTGCCAGTTCAAGGTGGGCTTCTCCCAACACCGGGGAGCTGTTTTTT.

This chain links TRBV12-3 or TRBV12-4 with TRBJ2-2; D remains unclear. Between the trimmed V and J ends, which lost 7 bases and 5 bases, there was a span of 8 bases. The CDR3 spans 12 residues. The CDR3 nucleotides are TGTGCCAGCAACTCGGGTACCGGGGAGCTGTTTTTT. Its translation is CASNSGTGELFF.

Only one count was recorded for this clone. The chain links TRBV6-5 to TRBJ1-5; D unresolved. This CDR3 is built from 13 residues. The germline CDR1 and CDR2 sequences are MNHEY and SVGAGI. The V gene lost 3 bases and the J gene lost 5 bases, with 8 bases spanning the gap. The CDR3 sequence is CASSYDGDQPQHF. The CDR3 DNA is TGTGCCAGCAGTTATGACGGGGATCAGCCCCAGCATTTT.

V usage is TRBV2 and J usage is TRBJ2-5; 7 bases map to TRBD1. This CDR3 has 11 amino acids. Unmatched junction bases numbered 3, after V lost 9 bases and J lost 5 bases. CDR1 is SNHLY, CDR2 FYNNEI, per germline. CDR3 loop: CARQGWETQYF. CDR3 nucleotides: TGTGCCAGACAGGGGTGGGAGACCCAGTACTTC.

The chain carries TRBV5-1 and TRBJ2-1, with 8 positions matching TRBD2. Trimming at V came to 4 bases and at J to 10 bases, leaving 10 bases not matched to a gene. The CDR3 loop spans 14 amino acids. Germline V gene sequence: CDR1 SGHRS, CDR2 YFSETQ. CDR3 in DNA: TGCGCCAGCAGCGTCCCGGGACTAGGAGACGAGCAGTTCTTC. Translation: CASSVPGLGDEQFF. Variable domain in full (rest from reference TRBV5-1 and TRBJ2-1): KAGVTQTPRYLIKTRGQQVTLSCSPISGHRSVSWYQQTPGQGLQFLFEYFSETQRNKGNFPGRFSGRQFSNSRSEMNVSTLELGDSALYLCASSVPGLGDEQFFGPGTRLTVL.

CDR3 in amino acids: CASSSYDRPGPQGAFF. CDR3 DNA: TGTGCCAGCAGTTCCTACGACCGGCCTGGGCCTCAGGGAGCTTTCTTT. The chain uses TRBV27 and TRBJ1-1; possibly TRBD1 for D (5 bases). Germline V gives CDR1 MNHEY, CDR2 SMNVEV (reference sequence). V was cut by 4 bases and J by 10 bases, with 25 bases left in between. The CDR3 is 16 residues long.

This chain joins TRBV7-9 and TRBJ1-2, with 7 bases fitting TRBD1. V gave up 2 bases and J gave up 3 bases; unmatched junction bases: 3. This CDR3 contains 14 residues. CDR1 and CDR2 (germline): SEHNR, FQNEAQ (reference sequence). CDR3 DNA sequence: TGTGCCAGCAGCTTACCAGGGACAGACTATGGCTACACCTTC. Its translation is CASSLPGTDYGYTF.

The J gene is TRBJ2-3, the V gene TRBV24-1; D may be TRBD2 (6 bases). The germline gives CDR1 KGHDR, CDR2 SFDVKD. The CDR3 runs 15 residues. Trimming took off 4 bases at V and 2 bases at J, with 12 bases between the two ends. The CDR3 DNA is TGTGCCACCAGTGACCCGGGAGTTGTCACAGATACGCAGTATTTT. Translating gives CATSDPGVVTDTQYF.

About this clone: The same CDR3 arises from other DNA sequences in this sample as well. The chain joins TRBV12-3 or TRBV12-4 to TRBJ2-7; no clear D. V lost 4 bases, J lost 3 bases, and 4 bases lay in between. This CDR3 is 11 amino acids long. The CDR3 coding sequence is TGTGCCAGCAGTTCAGGCTACGAGCAGTACTTC. Translation gives CASSSGYEQYF.

This clone was seen more than once but under ten times. The chain links TRBV7-8 to TRBJ2-2; D is perhaps TRBD1 (6 bases). V was cut by 1 base and J by 4 bases, with 13 bases left in between. Germline V gene data show CDR1 as SGHVS and CDR2 as FQNEAQ. The CDR3 has 16 amino acids. CDR3: CASSLVGGKTTGELFF. CDR3 bases: TGTGCCAGCAGCTTAGTAGGGGGAAAGACCACCGGGGAGCTGTTTTTT.

The rearrangement joins TRBV27 to TRBJ2-1; D is possibly TRBD1 (5 bases). The CDR3 is 16 amino acids. Germline assignment: CDR1 MNHEY and CDR2 SMNVEV (reference sequence). The V and J ends lost 5 bases and 0 bases respectively, with 14 bases between them. CDR3 residues: CASSRGGPSSYNEQFF. The CDR3, as DNA: TGTGCCAGCAGTAGGGGTGGCCCCAGCTCCTACAATGAGCAGTTCTTC.

V is TRBV12-5 and J is TRBJ2-1; TRBD2 is a possible D gene (7 bases). The V end lost 6 bases, the J end lost 2 bases, and 14 bases lay between the germline ends. CDR1 is LGHNT and CDR2 is FRNRAP in the germline V gene. This CDR3 is 15 amino acids long. CDR3: CASGDGGDTYNEQFF. As DNA, the CDR3 is TGTGCTAGTGGCGATGGGGGGGACACCTACAATGAGCAGTTCTTC. The full variable domain, completed using reference TRBV12-5 and TRBJ2-1, is DARVTQTPRHKVTEMGQEVTMRCQPILGHNTVFWYRQTMMQGLELLAYFRNRAPLDDSGMPKDRFSAEMPDATLATLKIQPSEPRDSAVYFCASGDGGDTYNEQFFGPGTRLTVL.

V gene TRBV6-5 combines with J gene TRBJ2-1; the match to TRBD1 covers 9 bases. CDR1 and CDR2 (germline): MNHEY, SVGAGI. The CDR3 has 15 residues. The J segment lost 0 bases and the V segment lost 6 bases, leaving 3 bases of the junction unmatched. The DNA for the CDR3 is TGTGCCAGCAGGGGGGGACAGGGCTCCTACAATGAGCAGTTCTTC. Its translation is CASRGGQGSYNEQFF.

This chain joins TRBV9 and TRBJ1-6; 7 bases are shared with TRBD1. CDR3 length: 15 amino acids. Per the germline V gene, CDR1 is SGDLS and CDR2 is YYNGEE. Trimming removed 0 bases from V and 7 bases from J; junction bases left unmatched: 4. CDR3 amino acids: CASSVGGTVNSPLHF. The CDR3, as DNA: TGTGCCAGCAGCGTAGGGGGGACAGTCAATTCACCCCTCCACTTT.

The gene calls are TRBV19 and TRBJ2-7; the D is unclear. Trimming took off 6 bases at V and 2 bases at J, with 14 bases between the two ends. Germline V gene data show CDR1 as LNHDA and CDR2 as SQIVND (reference sequence). The CDR3 has 14 residues. The DNA for the CDR3 is TGTGCCAGTAGCATTCAGGTCCCGACCTACGAGCAGTACTTC. Translated, it gives CASSIQVPTYEQYF.

As DNA, the CDR3 is TGTGCCAGCAGCTTTTTTGGAGCGGGAGGGCCGGTCACAGATACGCAGTATTTT. Translated, it gives CASSFFGAGGPVTDTQYF. The gene calls are TRBV7-9 and TRBJ2-3; 10 bases map to TRBD2. This CDR3 is built from 18 residues. Germline CDR1 SEHNR, CDR2 FQNEAQ (reference sequence). With V trimmed by 3 bases and J by 2 bases, 11 bases remained unmatched. Full variable domain (rest looked up from reference TRBV7-9 and TRBJ2-3): DTGVSQNPRHKITKRGQNVTFRCDPISEHNRLYWYRQTLGQGPEFLTYFQNEAQLEKSRLLSDRFSAERPKGSFSTLEIQRTEQGDSAMYLCASSFFGAGGPVTDTQYFGPGTRLTVL.

The chain recombines TRBV27 with TRBJ2-7; D gene ambiguous. Germline lookup yields CDR1 MNHEY and CDR2 SMNVEV (reference sequence). V lost 2 bases, J lost 0 bases, and 8 bases lay in between. This CDR3 is built from 14 residues. CDR3 in amino acids: CASSLNVISYEQYF. The CDR3 nucleotides are TGTGCCAGCAGTTTAAATGTCATCTCCTACGAGCAGTACTTC.

The chain combines TRBV3-1 (or the pseudogene TRBV3-2) with TRBJ2-1; 7 bases line up with TRBD2. The germline V gene has CDR1 LGHDT and CDR2 YNNKEL (reference sequence). This CDR3 region has 15 residues. The trim removed 4 bases at V and 2 bases at J, leaving 5 bases unmatched. The CDR3 protein is CASSPQGLAYNEQFF. CDR3 DNA sequence: TGTGCCAGCAGCCCTCAAGGACTAGCCTACAATGAGCAGTTCTTC.

V is TRBV7-9 and J is TRBJ2-7; TRBD2 agrees at 7 bases. Losses at the gene ends were 7 bases for V and 7 bases for J; bases not matched to a gene: 10. CDR1 SEHNR and CDR2 FQNEAQ come from the germline V gene (reference sequence). The CDR3 extends over 13 amino acids. DNA for the CDR3: TGTGCCAGCATCCAATCGGGGGGTTGGGAGCAGTACTTC. Its translation is CASIQSGGWEQYF.

The J gene is TRBJ2-3, the V gene TRBV7-2; TRBD2 aligns across 8 bases. Per the germline V gene, CDR1 is SGHTA and CDR2 is FQGNSA. After removal of 6 bases from V and 5 bases from J, the junction contained 7 bases not matched to a gene. This CDR3 has 14 residues. CDR3 region: CASSPGGKQDTQYF. CDR3 in DNA: TGTGCCAGCAGTCCGGGAGGGAAGCAAGATACGCAGTATTTT. Full variable domain (remainder filled in from reference TRBV7-2 and TRBJ2-3): GAGVSQSPSNKVTEKGKDVELRCDPISGHTALYWYRQSLGQGLEFLIYFQGNSAPDKSGLPSDRFSAERTGGSVSTLTIQRTQQEDSAVYLCASSPGGKQDTQYFGPGTRLTVL.

The gene calls are TRBV5-6 and TRBJ2-1; D remains unclear. Germline CDR1 reads SGHDT; CDR2 reads YYEEEE. Trimming removed 1 base at V and 1 base at J, with 12 bases between. This CDR3 contains 16 residues. CDR3 amino acids: CASSLYLGPSYNEQFF. The CDR3 DNA reads TGTGCCAGCAGCTTGTATCTGGGCCCTTCCTACAATGAGCAGTTCTTC.

V gene TRBV27 combines with J gene TRBJ2-7; 8 bases are a match to TRBD2. Germline loops: CDR1 MNHEY, CDR2 SMNVEV (reference sequence). V shed 4 bases and J 3 bases; nucleotides not matched to a gene: 8. This CDR3 is 15 amino acids long. The chain's CDR3 is CASSSPRRGVYEQYF. The CDR3 DNA reads as TGTGCCAGCAGTTCCCCAAGGCGGGGGGTCTACGAGCAGTACTTC.

The V call is TRBV27, the J call TRBJ2-1, with 8 bases matching TRBD1. The germline V gene has CDR1 MNHEY and CDR2 SMNVEV (reference sequence). V trimming: 5 bases; J trimming: 9 bases; junction bases outside the gene matches: 6. The CDR3 is made up of 13 amino acids. The CDR3 DNA follows: TGTGCCAGCAGTGGACAGGGTTATGGTGAGCAGTTCTTC. Translated: CASSGQGYGEQFF.

The chain links TRBV10-2 to TRBJ2-1; possible D gene TRBD2, 6 bases. Germline CDR1 and CDR2: WSHSY and SAAADI. V was trimmed by 10 bases and J by 8 bases, leaving 30 bases between them. The CDR3 runs to 17 residues. CDR3 coding DNA: TGCGCCATCACTCCCTCGGCTGACCCTCGGGAGAGCGATGAGCAGTTCTTC. This translates into CAITPSADPRESDEQFF.

The rearrangement links TRBV11-2 to TRBJ2-1, with a tentative D call TRBD2 (6 bases). The V end was cut by 5 bases, the J end by 5 bases, with 22 bases between. This CDR3 has 17 amino acids. Per the germline V gene, CDR1 is SGHAT and CDR2 is FQNNGV. This chain's CDR3 is CASSPREIWGEHNEQFF. In nucleotides, the CDR3 is TGTGCCAGCAGCCCTCGTGAAATATGGGGGGAGCACAATGAGCAGTTCTTC.